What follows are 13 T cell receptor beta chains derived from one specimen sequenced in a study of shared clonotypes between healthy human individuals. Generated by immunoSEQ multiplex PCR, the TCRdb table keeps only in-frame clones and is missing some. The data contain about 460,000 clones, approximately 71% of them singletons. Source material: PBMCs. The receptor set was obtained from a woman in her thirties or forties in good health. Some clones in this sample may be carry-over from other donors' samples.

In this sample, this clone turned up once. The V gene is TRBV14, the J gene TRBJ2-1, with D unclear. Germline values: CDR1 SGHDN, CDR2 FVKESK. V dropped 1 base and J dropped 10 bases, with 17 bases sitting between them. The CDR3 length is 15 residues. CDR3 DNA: TGTGCCAGCAGCCAAGTGGGCGTCCGCTCGGAAGAGCAGTTCTTC. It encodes CASSQVGVRSEEQFF.

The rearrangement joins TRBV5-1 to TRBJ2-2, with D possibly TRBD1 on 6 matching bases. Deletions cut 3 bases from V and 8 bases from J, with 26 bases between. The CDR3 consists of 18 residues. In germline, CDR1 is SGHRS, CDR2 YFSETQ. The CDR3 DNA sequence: TGCGCCAGCAGCTCCAAACTCGCCCACCCCGGACAGTTAGGGGAGCTGTTTTTT. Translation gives CASSSKLAHPGQLGELFF.

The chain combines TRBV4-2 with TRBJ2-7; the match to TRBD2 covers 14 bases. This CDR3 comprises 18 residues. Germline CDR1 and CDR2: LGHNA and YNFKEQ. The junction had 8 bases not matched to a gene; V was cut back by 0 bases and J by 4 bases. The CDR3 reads CASSQEVPGTSGSYEQYF. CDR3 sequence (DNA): TGTGCCAGCAGCCAAGAGGTCCCCGGGACTAGCGGGAGTTACGAGCAGTACTTC.

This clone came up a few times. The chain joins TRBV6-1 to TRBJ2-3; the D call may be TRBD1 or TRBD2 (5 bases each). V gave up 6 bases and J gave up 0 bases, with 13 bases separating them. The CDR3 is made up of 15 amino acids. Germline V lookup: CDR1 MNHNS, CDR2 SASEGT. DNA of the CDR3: TGTGCCAGCAGCCCCGGGGCTTCTAGCACAGATACGCAGTATTTT. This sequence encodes CASSPGASSTDTQYF.

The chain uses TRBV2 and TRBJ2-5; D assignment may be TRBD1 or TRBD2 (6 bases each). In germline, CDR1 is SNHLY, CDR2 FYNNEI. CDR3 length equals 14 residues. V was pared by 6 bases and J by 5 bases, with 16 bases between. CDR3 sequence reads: CASSLTWGAETQYF. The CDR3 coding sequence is TGTGCCAGCAGCCTCACTTGGGGGGCGGAGACCCAGTACTTC.

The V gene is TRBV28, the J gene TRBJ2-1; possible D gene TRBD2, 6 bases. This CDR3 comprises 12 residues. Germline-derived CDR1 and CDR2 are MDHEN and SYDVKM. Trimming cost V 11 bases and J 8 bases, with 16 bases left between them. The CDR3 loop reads CAAGTLNHEQFF. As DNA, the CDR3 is TGTGCCGCCGGGACTCTGAACCATGAGCAGTTCTTC.

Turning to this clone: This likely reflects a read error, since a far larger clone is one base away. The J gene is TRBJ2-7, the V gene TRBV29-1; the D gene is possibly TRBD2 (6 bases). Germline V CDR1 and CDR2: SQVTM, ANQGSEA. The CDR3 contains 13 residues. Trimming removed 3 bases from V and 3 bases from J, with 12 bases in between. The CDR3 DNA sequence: TGCAGCGTTGACAAGCGGAGGGGCTACGAGCAGTACTTC. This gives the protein CSVDKRRGYEQYF.

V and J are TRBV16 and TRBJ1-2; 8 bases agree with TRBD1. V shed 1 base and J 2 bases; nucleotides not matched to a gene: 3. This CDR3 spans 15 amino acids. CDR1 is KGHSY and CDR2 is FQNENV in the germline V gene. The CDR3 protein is CASSQFQGANYGYTF. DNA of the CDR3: TGTGCCAGCAGCCAATTCCAGGGGGCGAACTATGGCTACACCTTC.

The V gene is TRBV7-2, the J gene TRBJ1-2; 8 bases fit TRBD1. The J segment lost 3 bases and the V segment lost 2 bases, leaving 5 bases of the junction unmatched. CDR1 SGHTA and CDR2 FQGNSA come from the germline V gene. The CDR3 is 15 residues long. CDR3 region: CASSLSGTGDYGYTF. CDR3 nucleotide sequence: TGTGCCAGCAGCTTAAGTGGGACAGGCGACTATGGCTACACCTTC.

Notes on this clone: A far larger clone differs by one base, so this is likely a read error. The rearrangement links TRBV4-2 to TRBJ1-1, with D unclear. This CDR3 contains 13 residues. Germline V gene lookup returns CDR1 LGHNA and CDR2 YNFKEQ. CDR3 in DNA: TGTACCAGCAGCCAAGGGCCCCCGACTGAAGCTTTCTTT. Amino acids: CTSSQGPPTEAFF.

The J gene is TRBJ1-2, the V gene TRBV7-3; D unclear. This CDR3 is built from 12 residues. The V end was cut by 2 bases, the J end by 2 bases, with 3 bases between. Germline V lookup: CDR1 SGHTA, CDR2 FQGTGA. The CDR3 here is CASSLQNYGYTF. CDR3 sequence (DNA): TGTGCCAGCAGCTTACAGAACTATGGCTACACCTTC. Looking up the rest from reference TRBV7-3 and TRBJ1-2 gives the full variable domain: GAGVSQTPSNKVTEKGKYVELRCDPISGHTALYWYRQSLGQGPEFLIYFQGTGAADDSGLPNDRFFAVRPEGSVSTLKIQRTERGDSAVYLCASSLQNYGYTFGSGTRLTVV.

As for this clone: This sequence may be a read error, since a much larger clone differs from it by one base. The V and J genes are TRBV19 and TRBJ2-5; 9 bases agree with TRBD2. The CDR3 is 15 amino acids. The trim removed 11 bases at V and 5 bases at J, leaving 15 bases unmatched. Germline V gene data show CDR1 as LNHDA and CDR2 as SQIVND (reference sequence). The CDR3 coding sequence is TGTGCCTGTATGGGAGCGGGAGGTGCCTCGGAGACCCAGTACTTC. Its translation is CACMGAGGASETQYF. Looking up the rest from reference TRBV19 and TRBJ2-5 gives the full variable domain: DGGITQSPKYLFRKEGQNVTLSCEQNLNHDAMYWYRQDPGQGLRLIYYSQIVNDFQKGDIAEGYSVSREKKESFPLTVTSAQKNPTAFYLCACMGAGGASETQYFGPGTRLLVL.

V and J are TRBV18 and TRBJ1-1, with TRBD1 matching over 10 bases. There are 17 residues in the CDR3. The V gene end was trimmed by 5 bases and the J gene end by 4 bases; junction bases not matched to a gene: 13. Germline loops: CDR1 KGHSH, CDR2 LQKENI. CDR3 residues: CASSALPGQGKSTEAFF. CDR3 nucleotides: TGTGCCAGCTCAGCGCTCCCGGGACAGGGGAAAAGCACTGAAGCTTTCTTT.